The 23 T cell receptor beta chains given below trace back to one sample, sequenced in a study of T cells expressing NK-cell markers (dated by TCRdb to 2018 to 2020). Libraries were constructed by 5' RACE. Data came from an Illumina HiSeq 2000. TCRdb reprocessed the reads; each CDR3 protein sequence makes one entry, and DNA is unavailable. The sample's table lists a count of a few hundred thousand distinct CDR3 sequences. About 0.39% of the sample comes from the top ten. Sequenced: blood T cells: a sorted CD56 or NKG2C T cell subset, CD4+ or CD8+ T cells, or bulk PBMC T cells (not recorded which). Receptor source: a man younger than 30 in good health. Donor details come from another sample of the same person, matched by shared clones.

This rearrangement joins TRBV25-1 to TRBJ2-3; the D call of TRBD1 rests on TCRdb alone, since no DNA is present to check it. Germline V lookup: CDR1 MGHDK, CDR2 SYGVNS. The CDR3 has 16 residues. CDR3 loop: CASSGNRGRYTDTQYF.

The genes are TRBV12-3 or TRBV12-4 and TRBJ2-5; no DNA is available, so the TRBD2 call from TCRdb remains unchecked. The CDR3 totals 15 residues. The CDR3 sequence: CASSRGLAVGETQYF.

The chain is built from TRBV5-1 and TRBJ2-1; the D call from TCRdb, TRBD1, cannot be confirmed without DNA. Per the germline V gene, CDR1 is SGHRS and CDR2 is YFSETQ. The length of the CDR3 is 14 residues. CDR3 protein: CASSLIRGGDEQFF.

The chain employs TRBV20-1 and TRBJ2-7; checking the TCRdb D call of TRBD1 is not possible without DNA. The germline V gene encodes CDR1 DFQATT and CDR2 SNEGSKA (reference sequence). The CDR3 totals 14 residues. CDR3 amino acids: CSAARHPSSDEQYF.

The CDR3 is CSASVSGTGVNQPQHF. The rearrangement uses TRBV20-1 and TRBJ1-5; TCRdb selects TRBD1, and the lack of DNA leaves this call unchecked. The CDR3 has 16 amino acids. The germline V gene has CDR1 DFQATT and CDR2 SNEGSKA (reference sequence).

The chain carries TRBV19 and TRBJ1-3; TCRdb's D call, TRBD1, is unchecked because there is no DNA. Germline V gene data show CDR1 as LNHDA and CDR2 as SQIVND (reference sequence). The CDR3 is 19 amino acids. CDR3: CATSPTGTGAGNSGNTIYF.

The CDR3 sequence: CASSLTDRGTEAFF. The chain employs TRBV12-3 or TRBV12-4 and TRBJ1-1; the D gene TCRdb calls, TRBD1, cannot be checked with no DNA. The CDR3 is 14 residues long.

The chain joins TRBV3-1 to TRBJ2-5; TCRdb calls TRBD1, which cannot be checked without DNA. The CDR3 is made up of 16 amino acids. Germline CDR1 reads LGHDT; CDR2 reads YNNKEL (reference sequence). The CDR3 sequence is CASSQGGTGGRKTQYF.

The chain joins TRBV25-1 to TRBJ2-1; TCRdb's D gene call, TRBD2, goes unchecked for lack of DNA. Germline lookup yields CDR1 MGHDK and CDR2 SYGVNS. This CDR3 spans 15 amino acids. The CDR3 here is CASSEIGSGRNEQFF.

CDR3 in amino acids: CSARPTRAGANVLTF. The chain employs TRBV20-1 and TRBJ2-6; TCRdb selects TRBD2, and the lack of DNA leaves this call unchecked. The CDR3 has 15 residues. CDR1 DFQATT and CDR2 SNEGSKA come from the germline V gene (reference sequence).

V and J are TRBV7-2 and TRBJ1-3. Germline V CDR1 and CDR2: SGHTA, FQGNSA. The length of the CDR3 is 14 residues. The chain's CDR3 is CASSYGGSGNTIYF.

The CDR3 loop reads CASSLFAGGMGDTQYF. V gene TRBV7-2 combines with J gene TRBJ2-3; TCRdb calls TRBD2, which cannot be checked without DNA. Germline loops: CDR1 SGHTA, CDR2 FQGNSA. The CDR3 spans 16 residues.

The rearrangement links TRBV12-3 or TRBV12-4 to TRBJ1-2; TCRdb's D call of TRBD1 is untestable without DNA. The CDR3 is 14 amino acids. The CDR3 sequence: CASSQGRGYEGYTF.

V gene TRBV5-4 combines with J gene TRBJ2-1; TCRdb proposes TRBD2, but this gene call is untestable without DNA. The CDR3 has 16 residues. Germline CDR1 and CDR2: SGHNT and YYREEE (reference sequence). CDR3 protein: CASSLGTSGRAGEQFF.

The chain uses TRBV30 and TRBJ2-1; TCRdb's D call of TRBD1 is untestable without DNA. Germline-derived CDR1 and CDR2 are GTSNPN and SVGIG (reference sequence). This CDR3 comprises 14 residues. This CDR3 reads CAWSGQGGYNEQFF.

The gene calls are TRBV2 and TRBJ2-3; TCRdb reports TRBD1, a call that lacks DNA to check it against. This CDR3 has 14 residues. Per germline, CDR1 SNHLY and CDR2 FYNNEI. CDR3 protein: CATEGAGGMDTQYF.

This chain joins TRBV10-3 and TRBJ2-1; TCRdb picks TRBD2, but there is no DNA to check that call. Germline V gene lookup returns CDR1 ENHRY and CDR2 SYGVKD. This CDR3 comprises 16 residues. The CDR3 sequence: CAISDLAGAAYNEQFF.

This chain joins TRBV19 and TRBJ1-2. This CDR3 has 16 residues. The germline gives CDR1 LNHDA, CDR2 SQIVND (reference sequence). The CDR3 sequence is CASSMALGGETSGYTF. The full variable domain, with the rest looked up from reference TRBV19 and TRBJ1-2, is DGGITQSPKYLFRKEGQNVTLSCEQNLNHDAMYWYRQDPGQGLRLIYYSQIVNDFQKGDIAEGYSVSREKKESFPLTVTSAQKNPTAFYLCASSMALGGETSGYTFGSGTRLTVV.

The chain has TRBV15 and TRBJ1-1; TCRdb designates TRBD1, a call that cannot be tested without DNA. The CDR3 runs 17 residues. Germline values: CDR1 LNHNV, CDR2 YYDKDF (reference sequence). Here the CDR3 reads CATSRGDRAPVNTEAFF.

The chain uses TRBV4-2 and TRBJ2-3. Germline V gene data show CDR1 as LGHNA and CDR2 as YNFKEQ. This CDR3 has 16 amino acids. CDR3 region: CASSQVGGASTDTQYF.

This sequence joins TRBV6-5 and TRBJ2-5; with no DNA, the TCRdb D assignment of TRBD2 cannot be verified. Germline V CDR1 and CDR2: MNHEY, SVGAGI. This CDR3 is 12 amino acids long. CDR3 sequence reads: CASGLAGETQYF.

The CDR3 sequence is CASSLRGSETQYF. J is TRBJ2-5 and V is TRBV14; TCRdb indicates TRBD1, and absent DNA this call remains unverified. Germline V gene data show CDR1 as SGHDN and CDR2 as FVKESK. CDR3 size: 13 residues. The full variable domain, its missing parts supplied by reference TRBV14 and TRBJ2-5, is EAGVTQFPSHSVIEKGQTVTLRCDPISGHDNLYWYRRVMGKEIKFLLHFVKESKQDESGMPNNRFLAERTGGTYSTLKVQPAELEDSGVYFCASSLRGSETQYFGPGTRLLVL.

This chain connects TRBV20-1 to TRBJ2-1. The CDR3 runs 15 residues. Germline values: CDR1 DFQATT, CDR2 SNEGSKA (reference sequence). This chain's CDR3 is CSARESRMIYNEQFF.